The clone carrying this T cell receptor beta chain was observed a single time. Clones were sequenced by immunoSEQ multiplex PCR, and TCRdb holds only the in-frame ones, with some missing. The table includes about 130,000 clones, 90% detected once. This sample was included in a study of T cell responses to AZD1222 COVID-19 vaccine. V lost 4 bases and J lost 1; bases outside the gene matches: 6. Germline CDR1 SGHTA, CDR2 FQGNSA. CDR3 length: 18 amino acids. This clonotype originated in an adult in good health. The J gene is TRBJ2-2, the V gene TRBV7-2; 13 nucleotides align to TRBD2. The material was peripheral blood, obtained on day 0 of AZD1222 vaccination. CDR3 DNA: TGTGCCAGCAGCTCGGGACTAGCGGGGAAAATGAACACCGGGGAGCTGTTTTTT. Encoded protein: CASSSGLAGKMNTGELFF.